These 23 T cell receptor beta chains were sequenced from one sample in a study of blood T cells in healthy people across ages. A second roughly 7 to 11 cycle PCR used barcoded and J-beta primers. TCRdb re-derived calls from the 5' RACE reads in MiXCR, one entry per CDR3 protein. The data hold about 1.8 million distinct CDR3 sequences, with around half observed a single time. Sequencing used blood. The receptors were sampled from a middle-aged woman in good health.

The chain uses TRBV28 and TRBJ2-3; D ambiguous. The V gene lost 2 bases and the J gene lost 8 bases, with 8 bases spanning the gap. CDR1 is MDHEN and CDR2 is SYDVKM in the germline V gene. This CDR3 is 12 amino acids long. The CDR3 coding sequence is TGTGCCAGCAGTTTAATCGGGCTTACGCAGTATTTT. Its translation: CASSLIGLTQYF.

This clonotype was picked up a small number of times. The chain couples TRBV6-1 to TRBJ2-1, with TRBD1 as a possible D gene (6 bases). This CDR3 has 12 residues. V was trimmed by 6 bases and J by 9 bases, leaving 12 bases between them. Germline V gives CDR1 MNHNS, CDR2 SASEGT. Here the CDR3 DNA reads TGTGCCAGCAGCGCACAGGGTATTGAGCAGTTCTTC. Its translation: CASSAQGIEQFF.

For the CDR3, the DNA is TGCGCCAGCAGCCCTACGCGTGGGGACTACGAGCAGTACTTC. Amino acid sequence: CASSPTRGDYEQYF. This sequence joins TRBV4-3 and TRBJ2-7; D not resolved. The V end was cut by 4 bases, the J end by 3 bases, with 13 bases between. CDR1 is LGHNA, CDR2 YSLEER, per germline. This CDR3 has 14 amino acids.

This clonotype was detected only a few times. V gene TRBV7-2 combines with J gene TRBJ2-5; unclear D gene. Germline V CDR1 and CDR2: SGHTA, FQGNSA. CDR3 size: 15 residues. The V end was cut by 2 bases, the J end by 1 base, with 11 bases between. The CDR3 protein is CASSLTQWAQETQYF. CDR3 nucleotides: TGTGCCAGCAGCTTAACGCAGTGGGCCCAAGAGACCCAGTACTTC.

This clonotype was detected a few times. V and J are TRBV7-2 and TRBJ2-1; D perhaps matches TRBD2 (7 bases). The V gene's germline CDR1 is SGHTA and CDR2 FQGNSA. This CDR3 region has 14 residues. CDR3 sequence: CATKGGAVRNEQFF. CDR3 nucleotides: TGTGCAACCAAAGGGGGGGCCGTTCGAAATGAGCAGTTCTTC.

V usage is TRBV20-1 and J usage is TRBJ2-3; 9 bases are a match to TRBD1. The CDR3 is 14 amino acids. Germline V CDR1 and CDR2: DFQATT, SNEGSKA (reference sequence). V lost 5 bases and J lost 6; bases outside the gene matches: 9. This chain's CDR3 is CSAGQLDRGDTQYF. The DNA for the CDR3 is TGCAGTGCTGGCCAACTTGACAGGGGGGATACGCAGTATTTT.

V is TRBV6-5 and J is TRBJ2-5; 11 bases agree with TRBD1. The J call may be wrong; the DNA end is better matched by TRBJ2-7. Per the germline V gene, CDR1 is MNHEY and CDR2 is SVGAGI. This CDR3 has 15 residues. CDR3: CASIPGQGGYYEQYF. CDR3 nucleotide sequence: TGTGCCAGCATCCCGGGACAGGGGGGATACTACGAGCAGTACTTC.

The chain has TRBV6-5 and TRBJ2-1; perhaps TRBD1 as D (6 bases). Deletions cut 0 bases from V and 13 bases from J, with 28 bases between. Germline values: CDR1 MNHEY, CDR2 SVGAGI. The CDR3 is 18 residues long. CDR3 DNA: TGTGCCAGCAGTTACTCGAGGGTCGGCAGGGGCAGGCAAGAGACCCAGTTCTTC. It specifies CASSYSRVGRGRQETQFF.

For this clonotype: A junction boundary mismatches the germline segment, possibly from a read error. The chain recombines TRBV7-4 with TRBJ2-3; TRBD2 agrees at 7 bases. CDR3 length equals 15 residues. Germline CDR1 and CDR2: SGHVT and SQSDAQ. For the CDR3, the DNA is TGTGCCAGCAGCCTAGCGGCTATATGCACAGATACGCAGTATTTT. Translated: CASSLAAICTDTQYF.

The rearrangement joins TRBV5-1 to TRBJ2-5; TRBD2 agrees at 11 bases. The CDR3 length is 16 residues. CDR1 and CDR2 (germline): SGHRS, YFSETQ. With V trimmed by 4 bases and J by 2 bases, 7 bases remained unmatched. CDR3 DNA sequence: TGCGCCAGCAGCGGTGGGACTAGCGGAGCGCAAGAGACCCAGTACTTC. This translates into CASSGGTSGAQETQYF. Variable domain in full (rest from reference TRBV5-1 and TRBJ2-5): KAGVTQTPRYLIKTRGQQVTLSCSPISGHRSVSWYQQTPGQGLQFLFEYFSETQRNKGNFPGRFSGRQFSNSRSEMNVSTLELGDSALYLCASSGGTSGAQETQYFGPGTRLLVL.

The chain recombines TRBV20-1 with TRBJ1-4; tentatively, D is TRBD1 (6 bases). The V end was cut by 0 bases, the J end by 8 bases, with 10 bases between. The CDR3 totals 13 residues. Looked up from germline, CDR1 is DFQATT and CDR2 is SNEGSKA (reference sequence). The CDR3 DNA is TGCAGTGCTAGAGAAGGGGGTTGGGAAAAACTGTTTTTT. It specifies CSAREGGWEKLFF.

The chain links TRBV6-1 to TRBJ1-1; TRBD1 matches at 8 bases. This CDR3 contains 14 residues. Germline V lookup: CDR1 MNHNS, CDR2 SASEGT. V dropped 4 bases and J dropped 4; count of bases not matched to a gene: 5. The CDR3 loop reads CASSVHRGGTEAFF. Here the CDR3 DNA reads TGTGCCAGCAGTGTACACAGGGGGGGCACTGAAGCTTTCTTT.

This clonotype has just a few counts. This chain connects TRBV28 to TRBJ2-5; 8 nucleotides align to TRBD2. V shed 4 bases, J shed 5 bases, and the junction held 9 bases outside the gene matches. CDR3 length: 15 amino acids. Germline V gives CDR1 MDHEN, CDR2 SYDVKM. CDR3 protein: CASSSAGTRHETQYF. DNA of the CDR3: TGTGCCAGCAGTTCAGCCGGGACTAGGCATGAGACCCAGTACTTC.

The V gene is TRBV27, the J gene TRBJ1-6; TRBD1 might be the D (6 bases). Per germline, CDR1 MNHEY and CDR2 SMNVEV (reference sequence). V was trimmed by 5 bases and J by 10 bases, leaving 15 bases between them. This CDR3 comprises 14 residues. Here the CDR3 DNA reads TGTGCCAGCAGTCGTGACAGGCGGGTCTCACCCCTCCACTTT. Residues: CASSRDRRVSPLHF.

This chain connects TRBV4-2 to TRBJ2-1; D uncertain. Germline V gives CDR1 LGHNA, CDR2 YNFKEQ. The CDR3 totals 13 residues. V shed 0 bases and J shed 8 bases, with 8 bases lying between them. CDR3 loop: CASSQERIDEQFF. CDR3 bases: TGTGCCAGCAGCCAAGAGAGGATAGATGAGCAGTTCTTC.

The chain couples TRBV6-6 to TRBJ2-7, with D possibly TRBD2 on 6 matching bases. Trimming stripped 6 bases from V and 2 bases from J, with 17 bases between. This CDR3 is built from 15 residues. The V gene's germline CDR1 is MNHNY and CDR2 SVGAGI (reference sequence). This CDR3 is CASRVTAREAYEQYF. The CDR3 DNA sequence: TGTGCCAGCAGAGTTACCGCCAGGGAGGCCTACGAGCAGTACTTC.

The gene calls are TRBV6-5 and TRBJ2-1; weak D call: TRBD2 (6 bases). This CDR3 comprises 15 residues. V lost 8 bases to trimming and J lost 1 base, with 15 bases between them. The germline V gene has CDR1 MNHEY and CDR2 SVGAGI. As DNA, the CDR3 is TGTGCCAGCCTACCTGGTGCGGGGTCCTACAATGAGCAGTTCTTC. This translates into CASLPGAGSYNEQFF.

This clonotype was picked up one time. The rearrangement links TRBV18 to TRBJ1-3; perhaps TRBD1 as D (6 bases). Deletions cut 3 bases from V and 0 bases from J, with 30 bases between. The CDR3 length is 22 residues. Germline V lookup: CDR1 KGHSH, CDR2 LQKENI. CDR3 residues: CASSPSSNPEGGSTSSGNTIYF. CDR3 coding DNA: TGTGCCAGCTCACCCTCGTCGAATCCCGAAGGGGGGTCGACTTCCTCTGGAAACACCATATATTTT.

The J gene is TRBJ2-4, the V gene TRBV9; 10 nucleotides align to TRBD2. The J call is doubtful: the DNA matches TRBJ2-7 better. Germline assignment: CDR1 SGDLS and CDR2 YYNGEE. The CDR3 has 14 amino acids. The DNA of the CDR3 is TGTGCCAGCAGCGTAAGCGGGGGGGCGGGCGAGCAGTACTTC. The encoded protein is CASSVSGGAGEQYF.

CDR3 in DNA: TGCAGCGTTGATACGATTGGGCAGTTCTTC. Protein product: CSVDTIGQFF. The J gene is TRBJ2-1, the V gene TRBV29-1; D is unclear. Between the trimmed V and J ends, which lost 3 bases and 12 bases, there was a span of 9 bases. This CDR3 comprises 10 residues. CDR1 and CDR2 from the germline V gene are SQVTM and ANQGSEA.

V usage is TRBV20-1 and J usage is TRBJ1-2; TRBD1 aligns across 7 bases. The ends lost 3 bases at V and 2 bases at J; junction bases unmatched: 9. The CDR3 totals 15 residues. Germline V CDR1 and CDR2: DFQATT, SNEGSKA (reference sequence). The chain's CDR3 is CSARDRIGGNYGYTF. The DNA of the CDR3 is TGCAGTGCTAGGGACAGGATTGGGGGGAACTATGGCTACACCTTC.

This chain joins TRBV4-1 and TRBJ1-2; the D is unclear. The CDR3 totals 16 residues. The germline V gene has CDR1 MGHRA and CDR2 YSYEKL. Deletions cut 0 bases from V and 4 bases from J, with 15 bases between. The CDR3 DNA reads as TGCGCCAGCAGCCAAGAAGGTGCAAAATTGGTCTATGGCTACACCTTC. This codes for CASSQEGAKLVYGYTF.

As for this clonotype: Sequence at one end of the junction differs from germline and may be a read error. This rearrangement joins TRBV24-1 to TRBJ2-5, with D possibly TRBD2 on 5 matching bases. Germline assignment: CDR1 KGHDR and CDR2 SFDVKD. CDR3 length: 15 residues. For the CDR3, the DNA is TGTGCTACCAGTGATCCCGGACTGAAGCAAGAGACCCAGTACTTC. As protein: CATSDPGLKQETQYF.